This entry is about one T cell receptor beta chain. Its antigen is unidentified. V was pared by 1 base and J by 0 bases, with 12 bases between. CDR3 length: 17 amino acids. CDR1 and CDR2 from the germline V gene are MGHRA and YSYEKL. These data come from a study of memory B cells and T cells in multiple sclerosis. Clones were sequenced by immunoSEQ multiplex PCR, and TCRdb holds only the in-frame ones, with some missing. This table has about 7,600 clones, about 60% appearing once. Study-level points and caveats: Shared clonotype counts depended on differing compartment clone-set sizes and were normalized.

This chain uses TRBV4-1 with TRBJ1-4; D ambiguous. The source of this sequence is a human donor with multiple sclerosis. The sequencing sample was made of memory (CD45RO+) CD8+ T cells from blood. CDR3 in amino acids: CASSQVLAETTNEKLFF. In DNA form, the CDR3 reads TGCGCCAGCAGCCAAGTTTTGGCGGAGACAACTAATGAAAAACTGTTTTTT.